Listed below are T cell receptor beta chains from one sample, sequenced in a study of blood T cells in healthy people across ages. Each CDR3 protein gets one entry after TCRdb re-called the 5' RACE reads with MiXCR. The table records a few hundred thousand distinct CDR3 sequences, around 27% of them present only once. Sequencing used blood. These receptor sequences come from a woman between 65 and 79 years old in good health. The CDR3 runs from the conserved cysteine through the conserved F or W. A D gene is named only where the DNA matches it firmly. Size tells how often a clone was seen (once, few, many) or the class of an expanded clone, and some rows leave it out.

TGTGCCAGCACTACGACAGGGAAAGGAAAAGGAGAGACCCAGTACTTC,CASTTTGKGKGETQYF,16,TRBV2,TRBJ2-5,TRBD1,many
TGCGCCAGCAGCTTGGCCGGGACTAGTGAGGAGACCCGGTACTTC,CASSLAGTSEETRYF,15,TRBV5-1,TRBJ2-5,TRBD2,-
TGTGCCAGCAGTGTCTTGGCAGGTCAGCCCCAGCATTTT,CASSVLAGQPQHF,13,TRBV6-1,TRBJ1-5,-,-
TGTGCCAGCAGTTTGATGACAGGGGGGAATTCACCCCTCCACTTT,CASSLMTGGNSPLHF,15,TRBV6-5,TRBJ1-6,TRBD1,-
TGTGCCAGCAGCGCCTCAAGGGATTCACCCCTCCACTTT,CASSASRDSPLHF,13,TRBV11-3,TRBJ1-6,-,-
TGTGCCAGCTCACGGGAAAACACTGGGGCCAACGTCCTGACCTTC,CASSRENTGANVLTF,15,TRBV18,TRBJ2-6,-,-
TGTGCCAGCAGCTTAGCCCGGCAGGGCCAAGAGACCCAGTACTTC,CASSLARQGQETQYF,15,TRBV7-9,TRBJ2-5,-,-
TGCGCCAGCAGCGCGAGGTTGGGACAGGGGAACTGGGATACGCAGTATTTT,CASSARLGQGNWDTQYF,17,TRBV5-1,TRBJ2-3,TRBD1,-
TGCAGTGCTAGAGATCTTAACGGGAGGGTCCATGAGCAGTTCTTC,CSARDLNGRVHEQFF,15,TRBV20-1,TRBJ2-1,TRBD2,once
TGTGCCAGCAGTCCCTGGAGCTCCATCTACAATGAGCAGTTCTTC,CASSPWSSIYNEQFF,15,TRBV6-2/TRBV6-3,TRBJ2-1,-,-
TGTGCCAGCAGCCCCCCGGGCCCAAACAATGAGCAGTTCTTC,CASSPPGPNNEQFF,14,TRBV12-3/TRBV12-4,TRBJ2-1,-,few
TGTGCCAGCAGTTATGGACACTACTCTGGAAACACCATATATTTT,CASSYGHYSGNTIYF,15,TRBV7-9,TRBJ1-3,-,-
TGCAGTGCTGACTTCCAAGAGAGCCAGTACTTC,CSADFQESQYF,11,TRBV20-1,TRBJ2-5,-,-
TGTGCCAGCAGTCCCCCCGAAGGGACTAGCACAGATACGCAGTATTTT,CASSPPEGTSTDTQYF,16,TRBV27,TRBJ2-3,-,few
TGCAGTGCTAGAGTGAAAAGGGAGGCCCGGTTCAATGAGCAGTTCTTC,CSARVKREARFNEQFF,16,TRBV20-1,TRBJ2-1,-,once
TGTGCCAGCAGCTCACAGGGATATGATGAGCAGTTCTTC,CASSSQGYDEQFF,13,TRBV7-8,TRBJ2-1,-,-
TGCAGTGCAAACGGACAGTCAGGAGCCAAAAACATTCAGTACTTC,CSANGQSGAKNIQYF,15,TRBV20-1,TRBJ2-4,-,few
TGTGCCAGCAGTTTAAGGCTCCCCACAGATACGCAGTATTTT,CASSLRLPTDTQYF,14,TRBV27,TRBJ2-3,-,-
TGCAGTGCTCTCCTAACGGGAGGGACCGGGACCCAGTACTTC,CSALLTGGTGTQYF,14,TRBV20-1,TRBJ2-5,TRBD2,few